This passage covers 8 T cell receptor beta chains from one sample sequenced in a study of cytomegalovirus exposure and HLA in healthy donors. The PCR employed 60 Vbeta primers together with 13 Jbeta primers. Produced via immunoSEQ multiplex PCR; TCRdb's table is partial and in-frame only. In the table there are some 150,000 clones, 77% of which are singletons. Sequenced: PBMCs. These receptors came from a woman aged 25 to 39 in good health and CMV-seronegative.

This clone occurred many times. The chain recombines TRBV28 with TRBJ2-7; maybe TRBD1 (5 bases). Germline-derived CDR1 and CDR2 are MDHEN and SYDVKM. V was pared by 1 base and J by 4 bases, with 8 bases between. The CDR3 has 13 amino acids. CDR3 coding DNA: TGTGCCAGCAGTTTATCAACAGGTTACGAGCAGTACTTC. This gives the protein CASSLSTGYEQYF.

This chain links TRBV28 with TRBJ2-3; TRBD2 is a possible D gene (5 bases). V was pared by 3 bases and J by 0 bases, with 13 bases between. The CDR3 covers 16 residues. Germline V lookup: CDR1 MDHEN, CDR2 SYDVKM. The CDR3 sequence: CASSFPSPASTDTQYF. DNA of the CDR3: TGTGCCAGCAGTTTCCCTAGCCCTGCCAGCACAGATACGCAGTATTTT.

This clone was detected once. This chain joins TRBV19 and TRBJ1-4, with 10 bases matching TRBD1. The V gene's germline CDR1 is LNHDA and CDR2 SQIVND (reference sequence). V was clipped by 1 base and J by 10 bases; unmatched bases: 9. The CDR3 is 16 residues long. CDR3 loop: CASSIVPGQGSAKLFF. As DNA, the CDR3 is TGTGCCAGTAGTATAGTACCGGGACAGGGGTCGGCAAAACTGTTTTTT.

The V call is TRBV10-3, the J call TRBJ2-3; a possible D gene is TRBD2 (6 bases). The CDR3 has 14 amino acids. Germline CDR1 and CDR2: ENHRY and SYGVKD. The V gene lost 7 bases and the J gene lost 0 bases, with 11 bases spanning the gap. The CDR3 DNA reads TGTGCCATCACAGCGGGCGATAGCACAGATACGCAGTATTTT. It codes for CAITAGDSTDTQYF.

The chain is built from TRBV6-9 and TRBJ1-4, with 10 nucleotides matching TRBD1. The CDR3 is made up of 16 amino acids. The V segment lost 2 bases and the J segment 6 bases; nucleotides outside the gene matches: 6. Per germline, CDR1 MNHGY and CDR2 SVAAGI. The DNA of the CDR3 is TGTGCCAGCAGTTATAATGACAGGGGGCGGCATGAAAAACTGTTTTTT. This codes for CASSYNDRGRHEKLFF.

Only one count was recorded for this clone. V usage is TRBV5-1 and J usage is TRBJ1-3; D is uncertain. This CDR3 is 15 amino acids long. Germline V lookup: CDR1 SGHRS, CDR2 YFSETQ. Between the trimmed V and J ends, which lost 0 bases and 0 bases, there was a span of 7 bases. CDR3 residues: CASSLAGASGNTIYF. CDR3 nucleotide sequence: TGCGCCAGCAGCTTGGCGGGAGCCTCTGGAAACACCATATATTTT. The whole variable domain, remainder taken from reference TRBV5-1 and TRBJ1-3, is KAGVTQTPRYLIKTRGQQVTLSCSPISGHRSVSWYQQTPGQGLQFLFEYFSETQRNKGNFPGRFSGRQFSNSRSEMNVSTLELGDSALYLCASSLAGASGNTIYFGEGSWLTVV.

The V gene is TRBV7-2, the J gene TRBJ1-2; no clear D gene. V was shortened by 5 bases and J by 5 bases, with 6 bases between the two germline ends. The CDR3 spans 11 residues. Germline loops: CDR1 SGHTA, CDR2 FQGNSA. This CDR3 reads CASSPRYGYTF. CDR3 nucleotide sequence: TGTGCCAGCAGCCCCCGTTATGGCTACACCTTC.

The genes are TRBV7-2 and TRBJ2-5; 12 bases line up with TRBD2. Germline V gives CDR1 SGHTA, CDR2 FQGNSA. Trimming removed 2 bases from V and 3 bases from J; junction bases left unmatched: 4. The CDR3 runs to 16 residues. The CDR3 loop is CASSLRTSGVEETQYF. The CDR3 DNA reads as TGTGCCAGCAGCTTAAGGACTAGCGGGGTAGAAGAGACCCAGTACTTC.